Below are 30 T cell receptor beta chains sequenced from a single sample in a study of CD4+ T cells in melanoma. The repertoire was sequenced with immunoSEQ multiplex PCR; TCRdb's copy has only in-frame clones and lacks some. Of around 100,000 clones in the sample, approximately 92% were seen once. Sequencing was done on a sample of peripheral blood. These TCRs come from a human donor with melanoma.

As regards this clone: Relative to the germline gene, one junction end is altered; a read error may explain this. The rearrangement uses TRBV5-1 and TRBJ1-2; D not certain. This CDR3 is built from 10 residues. Germline assignment: CDR1 SGHRS and CDR2 YFSETQ. In DNA form, the CDR3 reads TGCGCCAGCAGCTCCGAGAGGCTAAGCTTC. Its translation is CASSSERLSF.

The chain employs TRBV7-3 and TRBJ2-2, with D uncertain. The V end lost 7 bases, the J end lost 2 bases, and 11 bases lay between the germline ends. The CDR3 is 14 amino acids. CDR1 and CDR2 from the germline V gene are SGHTA and FQGTGA. CDR3 DNA sequence: TGTGCCAGCACCAGTACAGCTAACACCGGGGAGCTGTTTTTT. Translated: CASTSTANTGELFF.

V gene TRBV11-2 combines with J gene TRBJ2-7; D call uncertain. The V end lost 1 base, the J end lost 7 bases, and 5 bases lay between the germline ends. The CDR3 has 11 amino acids. CDR1 SGHAT and CDR2 FQNNGV come from the germline V gene. The CDR3 sequence: CASSLVREQYF. CDR3 nucleotide sequence: TGTGCCAGCAGCTTAGTCAGGGAGCAGTACTTC.

The CDR3 bases are TGCGCCAGCAGCCAAGATCCCGCTTCAGGAGAGTCCGGAAACACAGATACGCAGTATTTT. Residues: CASSQDPASGESGNTDTQYF. This chain connects TRBV4-1 to TRBJ2-3; D gene uncertain. Germline CDR1 reads MGHRA; CDR2 reads YSYEKL. There are 20 residues in the CDR3. V was shortened by 0 bases and J by 2 bases, with 24 bases between the two germline ends.

This chain joins TRBV7-6 and TRBJ2-7, with D possibly matching TRBD2 (5 bases). Trimming removed 1 base at V and 2 bases at J, with 12 bases between. This CDR3 is built from 15 residues. Germline V CDR1 and CDR2: SGHVS, FNYEAQ. The CDR3 reads CASSLDPQRTYEQYF. The CDR3 DNA sequence: TGTGCCAGCAGCTTAGATCCCCAGCGGACCTACGAGCAGTACTTC.

This clone was recorded once. V is TRBV10-3 and J is TRBJ1-3; D might be TRBD1 (5 bases). V lost 8 bases to trimming and J lost 4 bases, with 12 bases between them. This CDR3 contains 13 residues. Germline V lookup: CDR1 ENHRY, CDR2 SYGVKD. The CDR3 DNA sequence: TGTGCCATCGCCCAGGGTAACGGAAACACCATATATTTT. Translation: CAIAQGNGNTIYF.

The rearrangement uses TRBV28 and TRBJ1-1; D is unresolved. The CDR3 consists of 12 residues. Germline V gene data show CDR1 as MDHEN and CDR2 as SYDVKM. Trimming cost V 11 bases and J 1 base, with 11 bases left between them. The CDR3 bases are TGTGCCGTTGGAGGTTGGAACACTGAAGCTTTCTTT. Encoded protein: CAVGGWNTEAFF.

The CDR3 sequence is CASSPQRGRNYGYTF. CDR3 DNA: TGTGCCAGTAGTCCCCAGAGAGGACGTAACTATGGCTACACCTTC. V usage is TRBV19 and J usage is TRBJ1-2; D not certain. V was cut by 5 bases and J by 1 base, with 14 bases left in between. The CDR3 spans 15 residues. The germline V gene has CDR1 LNHDA and CDR2 SQIVND (reference sequence). The variable domain in full, completed from reference TRBV19 and TRBJ1-2, reads DGGITQSPKYLFRKEGQNVTLSCEQNLNHDAMYWYRQDPGQGLRLIYYSQIVNDFQKGDIAEGYSVSREKKESFPLTVTSAQKNPTAFYLCASSPQRGRNYGYTFGSGTRLTVV.

V is TRBV5-1 and J is TRBJ1-2; possible D gene TRBD1, 6 bases. Deletions cut 4 bases from V and 5 bases from J, with 15 bases between. This CDR3 contains 14 residues. The germline V gene has CDR1 SGHRS and CDR2 YFSETQ. CDR3 loop: CASSRAGEGYGYTF. The DNA for the CDR3 is TGCGCCAGCAGCCGCGCAGGGGAGGGGTATGGCTACACCTTC.

The J gene is TRBJ2-3, the V gene TRBV2; 11 positions agree with TRBD2. Looked up from germline, CDR1 is SNHLY and CDR2 is FYNNEI. CDR3 length: 17 amino acids. V lost 3 bases, J lost 2 bases, and 7 bases stayed unmatched. CDR3 bases: TGTGCCAGCAGTGACAACCTAGCGGGGGGACCCACAGATACGCAGTATTTT. The encoded protein is CASSDNLAGGPTDTQYF.

This chain links TRBV28 with TRBJ1-4; D not resolved. Deletions cut 10 bases from V and 2 bases from J, with 14 bases between. CDR1 is MDHEN, CDR2 SYDVKM, per germline. The CDR3 is 14 amino acids. This chain's CDR3 is CATCPGGTNEKLFF. DNA of the CDR3: TGTGCCACCTGCCCCGGAGGCACTAATGAAAAACTGTTTTTT.

This clone was seen just once. The chain uses TRBV5-1 and TRBJ2-2, with a tentative D call TRBD1 (6 bases). V dropped 4 bases and J dropped 4 bases, with 11 bases sitting between them. CDR3 length: 14 residues. The germline V gene encodes CDR1 SGHRS and CDR2 YFSETQ. The CDR3 sequence is CASSLGTPTGELFF. The CDR3 nucleotides read TGCGCCAGCAGCCTAGGGACACCCACCGGGGAGCTGTTTTTT.

The rearrangement joins TRBV11-2 to TRBJ2-7, with D perhaps TRBD2 (6 bases). Germline loops: CDR1 SGHAT, CDR2 FQNNGV. The V end lost 1 base, the J end lost 4 bases, and 17 bases lay between the germline ends. This CDR3 spans 16 amino acids. CDR3 sequence reads: CASSLVPGGEPYEQYF. The CDR3 DNA follows: TGTGCCAGCAGCTTAGTTCCCGGGGGAGAACCTTACGAGCAGTACTTC.

V usage is TRBV5-4 and J usage is TRBJ2-1; D gene unclear. CDR3 length: 14 residues. V was clipped by 3 bases and J by 4 bases, with 11 bases between them. The germline CDR1 and CDR2 sequences are SGHNT and YYREEE (reference sequence). This chain's CDR3 is CASSSHESYNEQFF. As DNA, the CDR3 is TGTGCCAGCAGCTCCCACGAAAGTTACAATGAGCAGTTCTTC.

The gene calls are TRBV7-9 and TRBJ2-3; D is unclear. The CDR3 has 14 residues. The V and J ends lost 5 bases and 6 bases respectively, with 15 bases between them. Per germline, CDR1 SEHNR and CDR2 FQNEAQ (reference sequence). The CDR3 spells CASSPKAGVDTQYF. The CDR3 DNA reads TGTGCCAGCAGCCCCAAGGCCGGCGTTGATACGCAGTATTTT.

The chain combines TRBV6-5 with TRBJ2-5; weak D call: TRBD1 (5 bases). V was clipped by 1 base and J by 2 bases, with 8 bases between them. Germline CDR1 is MNHEY and CDR2 is SVGAGI. The CDR3 extends over 14 amino acids. CDR3 DNA: TGTGCCAGCAGTTACTTGACAGCACAAGAGACCCAGTACTTC. It encodes CASSYLTAQETQYF.

This clone was observed a few times. The chain uses TRBV5-1 and TRBJ1-1; possibly TRBD1 for D (5 bases). The CDR3 contains 14 residues. With 4 bases removed from V and 2 bases from J, the gap between germline ends came to 12 bases. CDR1 is SGHRS and CDR2 is YFSETQ in the germline V gene. The CDR3 is CASSITGGNTEAFF. CDR3 DNA sequence: TGCGCCAGCAGCATTACGGGGGGAAACACTGAAGCTTTCTTT.

The CDR3 DNA is TGTGCCAGCTCCAGTACGGGATCAAGCCGTAATGAGCAGTTCTTC. Its protein is CASSSTGSSRNEQFF. The V call is TRBV2, the J call TRBJ2-1, with D perhaps TRBD2 (5 bases). CDR1 and CDR2 (germline): SNHLY, FYNNEI. Trimming took 8 bases from V and 7 from J, leaving 21 bases between them. The CDR3 loop spans 15 amino acids.

The chain uses TRBV4-1 and TRBJ1-4, with TRBD1 as a possible D gene (5 bases). The CDR3 totals 16 residues. Germline assignment: CDR1 MGHRA and CDR2 YSYEKL. Trimming removed 1 base from V and 6 bases from J, with 15 bases in between. The CDR3: CASSQGSGRGDEKLFF. CDR3 nucleotide sequence: TGCGCCAGCAGCCAAGGGTCAGGTCGGGGGGATGAAAAACTGTTTTTT.

In this sample, this clone turned up once. The chain combines TRBV4-1 with TRBJ2-5, with D unclear. CDR3 length equals 13 residues. Germline V gene lookup returns CDR1 MGHRA and CDR2 YSYEKL. V lost 4 bases to trimming and J lost 5 bases, with 11 bases between them. CDR3 bases: TGCGCCAGCAGCCCGTTCGTCCGGGAGACCCAGTACTTC. It specifies CASSPFVRETQYF.

J is TRBJ2-7 and V is TRBV7-9; 9 bases agree with TRBD2. Germline CDR1 and CDR2: SEHNR and FQNEAQ (reference sequence). With V trimmed by 5 bases and J by 2 bases, 10 bases remained unmatched. The CDR3 spans 16 residues. The DNA of the CDR3 is TGTGCCAGCAGCCCCAGCGGGAGGTCCCTCACCTACGAGCAGTACTTC. Translated, it gives CASSPSGRSLTYEQYF.

The V gene is TRBV7-3, the J gene TRBJ2-7, with 10 bases identical to TRBD1. This CDR3 has 15 residues. The germline V gene has CDR1 SGHTA and CDR2 FQGTGA. J was trimmed by 3 bases and V by 2 bases; bases with no gene match: 4. The CDR3 DNA reads as TGTGCCAGCAGCTTAGGTGGACAGGGGGGCTACGAGCAGTACTTC. Translation gives CASSLGGQGGYEQYF.

The genes are TRBV6-5 and TRBJ2-5; 7 nucleotides line up with TRBD2. The CDR3 is 15 residues long. The ends lost 6 bases at V and 2 bases at J; junction bases unmatched: 9. Germline V gene data show CDR1 as MNHEY and CDR2 as SVGAGI. The CDR3 DNA sequence: TGTGCCAGCAGCCGAAGGACTAGAAGACAAGAGACCCAGTACTTC. Amino acids: CASSRRTRRQETQYF.

This chain connects TRBV19 to TRBJ1-1; D gene ambiguous. V lost 4 bases, J lost 6 bases, and 12 bases lay in between. Germline V gene data show CDR1 as LNHDA and CDR2 as SQIVND (reference sequence). CDR3 length: 13 residues. The CDR3 bases are TGTGCCAGTAGTAGCGAATTGAGGGCTGAAGCTTTCTTT. Translating it yields CASSSELRAEAFF.

This clone was observed a handful of times. The chain uses TRBV11-2 and TRBJ2-2, with TRBD1 matching 9 bases. This CDR3 spans 18 amino acids. CDR1 and CDR2 (germline): SGHAT, FQNNGV. V shed 4 bases and J 1 base; nucleotides not matched to a gene: 10. The DNA of the CDR3 is TGTGCCAGCAGCTCCCCACGAGGACAGGGGATGAACACCGGGGAGCTGTTTTTT. As protein: CASSSPRGQGMNTGELFF. The variable domain in full, completed from reference TRBV11-2 and TRBJ2-2, reads EAGVAQSPRYKIIEKRQSVAFWCNPISGHATLYWYQQILGQGPKLLIQFQNNGVVDDSQLPKDRFSAERLKGVDSTLKIQPAKLEDSAVYLCASSSPRGQGMNTGELFFGEGSRLTVL.

This sequence joins TRBV18 and TRBJ2-1, with TRBD2 identical over 9 bases. Germline V gene lookup returns CDR1 KGHSH and CDR2 LQKENI. Trimming cost V 3 bases and J 5 bases; bases outside gene matches: 8. The CDR3 loop spans 16 amino acids. The CDR3 loop reads CASSPLTSGLHNEQFF. The CDR3 region has the DNA TGTGCCAGCTCACCCTTGACTAGCGGACTCCACAATGAGCAGTTCTTC.

V gene TRBV20-1 combines with J gene TRBJ2-7; D unclear. V lost 3 bases and J 10 bases, leaving 13 bases between the germline ends. In germline, CDR1 is DFQATT, CDR2 SNEGSKA (reference sequence). The CDR3 loop spans 11 amino acids. This chain's CDR3 is CSASLGSEQYF. CDR3 nucleotides: TGCAGTGCTAGTCTAGGTTCGGAACAGTACTTC.

The V gene is TRBV5-1, the J gene TRBJ2-7, with D possibly TRBD2 on 7 matching bases. Germline CDR1 is SGHRS and CDR2 is YFSETQ. Trimming took off 0 bases at V and 5 bases at J, with 21 bases between the two ends. This CDR3 comprises 17 residues. The CDR3 region is CASSLVQGGGWVNEQYF. CDR3 sequence (DNA): TGCGCCAGCAGCTTGGTGCAGGGAGGGGGTTGGGTGAACGAGCAGTACTTC.

The J gene is TRBJ1-3, the V gene TRBV4-1; TRBD1 might be the D (5 bases). The germline V and J ends were trimmed by 6 bases and 0 bases, with 15 bases remaining between them. This CDR3 region has 16 residues. Looked up from germline, CDR1 is MGHRA and CDR2 is YSYEKL. The CDR3 loop is CASSHNSGSSGNTIYF. In DNA, the CDR3 is TGCGCCAGCAGTCACAACTCAGGGAGCTCTGGAAACACCATATATTTT.

The table lists this clone with a count of one. V and J are TRBV5-4 and TRBJ1-2; TRBD1 might be the D (6 bases). The germline gives CDR1 SGHNT, CDR2 YYREEE (reference sequence). Between the trimmed V and J ends, which lost 5 bases and 0 bases, there was a span of 14 bases. The CDR3 is made up of 15 amino acids. In DNA, the CDR3 is TGTGCCAGCAGAAAACAGGGAGGCGCTAACTATGGCTACACCTTC. Residues: CASRKQGGANYGYTF.